This is a list of T cell receptor beta chains from one sample in a study of blood T cell repertoires in COVID-19. Repertoires were generated with immunoSEQ multiplex PCR, while TCRdb's copy carries only in-frame clones and drops some. This sample yields around 200,000 clones, of which roughly 86% are seen a single time; 2.5% belongs to the top ten. The source material was peripheral blood. Receptor source: a man aged 35 to 55 with active or convalescent COVID-19. Both conserved end residues are part of each CDR3. D genes are given only for firm matches. Some rows have no size entry. The others give once, few or many, or a class for an expanded clone.

v_call,j_call,clone_size,d_call,cdr3_aa,cdr3_nt
TRBV5-4,TRBJ1-1,NA,NA,CASSPTTDYTEAFF,TGTGCCAGCAGCCCTACGACAGATTACACTGAAGCTTTCTTT
TRBV4-1,TRBJ2-7,many,TRBD2,CASSQERGSSYEQYF,TGCGCCAGCAGCCAAGAGCGGGGGAGCTCCTACGAGCAGTACTTC
TRBV7-9,TRBJ2-2,NA,TRBD1,CASSSRTGDGTGELFF,TGTGCCAGCAGCTCCCGGACAGGGGATGGGACCGGGGAGCTGTTTTTT
TRBV5-6,TRBJ1-2,NA,TRBD1,CASSYGTDNYGYTF,TGTGCCAGCAGCTATGGGACAGATAACTATGGCTACACCTTC
TRBV7-6,TRBJ2-7,NA,NA,CASSLAVPSAAEQYF,TGTGCCAGCAGCTTAGCGGTACCTTCAGCGGCCGAGCAGTACTTC
TRBV5-6,TRBJ1-1,NA,TRBD1,CASSGRDSTEAFF,TGTGCCAGCAGCGGCAGGGACAGCACTGAAGCTTTCTTT
TRBV2,TRBJ1-3,NA,NA,CASSEGHGSGNTIYF,TGTGCCAGCAGTGAGGGACACGGCTCTGGAAACACCATATATTTT
TRBV15,TRBJ2-2,NA,TRBD2,CATSRVRGGGAPGELFF,TGTGCCACCAGCAGAGTACGCGGCGGGGGGGCCCCCGGGGAGCTGTTTTTT
TRBV12-3/TRBV12-4,TRBJ2-7,NA,TRBD2,CASSRGAYEQYF,TGTGCCAGCAGTCGGGGGGCCTACGAGCAGTACTTC
TRBV19,TRBJ2-1,once,NA,CASSIIVQGNEQFF,TGTGCCAGTAGTATTATCGTACAGGGCAATGAGCAGTTCTTC
TRBV29-1,TRBJ1-2,NA,NA,CSVLGGGFGNYGYTF,TGCAGCGTCCTGGGAGGGGGGTTCGGCAACTATGGCTACACCTTC
TRBV12-3/TRBV12-4,TRBJ2-7,NA,TRBD1,CASSLGDRAEQYF,TGTGCCAGCAGTTTAGGGGACAGGGCCGAGCAGTACTTC
TRBV28,TRBJ2-3,NA,NA,CASSHHSNPDTDTQYF,TGTGCCAGCAGTCACCACAGCAACCCTGACACAGATACGCAGTATTTT
TRBV7-9,TRBJ2-5,once,NA,CASSLVFGERETQYF,TGTGCCAGCAGCTTAGTTTTCGGGGAAAGAGAGACCCAGTACTTC